Shown below are 17 T cell receptor beta chains from a single sample sequenced in a study of T-cell memory formation after mild COVID-19. TCRdb passed the 5' RACE reads through MiXCR, listing each CDR3 protein once. The sample contains around 440,000 distinct CDR3 sequences, about 20% of which appear only once. Sample: PBMCs or a T cell subset sorted from them (not recorded which). The source of these receptors is an adult woman who had mild COVID-19 (a few samples of this study predate the infection). Cell type and time point are not known.

This clonotype was counted many times. The J gene is TRBJ2-1, the V gene TRBV5-1, with TRBD2 matching 12 bases. Trimming removed 2 bases from V and 0 bases from J; junction bases left unmatched: 3. Germline assignment: CDR1 SGHRS and CDR2 YFSETQ. CDR3 size: 17 residues. CDR3 in DNA: TGCGCCAGCAGCTTAGGACTAGCGGGAAACTCCTACAATGAGCAGTTCTTC. This gives the protein CASSLGLAGNSYNEQFF.

This chain connects TRBV19 to TRBJ1-2; TRBD1 matches at 7 bases. This CDR3 has 13 amino acids. Germline CDR1 LNHDA, CDR2 SQIVND (reference sequence). Trimming took 7 bases from V and 8 from J; bases not matched to a gene: 10. The CDR3 DNA sequence: TGTGCCAGTAACCCAATTGGGACAGTCGGCTACACCTTC. Translated: CASNPIGTVGYTF. The whole variable domain, remainder taken from reference TRBV19 and TRBJ1-2, is DGGITQSPKYLFRKEGQNVTLSCEQNLNHDAMYWYRQDPGQGLRLIYYSQIVNDFQKGDIAEGYSVSREKKESFPLTVTSAQKNPTAFYLCASNPIGTVGYTFGSGTRLTVV.

The genes are TRBV12-3 or TRBV12-4 and TRBJ2-5; TRBD2 might be the D (7 bases). The CDR3 length is 14 residues. V gave up 3 bases and J gave up 3 bases, with 11 bases separating them. CDR3 sequence: CASSLRGPKETQYF. The CDR3 bases are TGTGCCAGCAGTTTGCGGGGGCCAAAAGAGACCCAGTACTTC.

The chain carries TRBV20-1 and TRBJ2-2, with 7 bases matching TRBD1. CDR1 and CDR2 from the germline V gene are DFQATT and SNEGSKA (reference sequence). The CDR3 is 15 residues long. The ends lost 6 bases at V and 0 bases at J; junction bases unmatched: 7. Here the CDR3 DNA reads TGCAGTGCCAGTGACAGGGAAACGAACACCGGGGAGCTGTTTTTT. It specifies CSASDRETNTGELFF.

The rearrangement links TRBV7-4 to TRBJ1-2; D is uncertain. Trimming pared 7 bases from V and 4 bases from J, leaving 7 bases between. The germline V gene has CDR1 SGHVT and CDR2 SQSDAQ. This CDR3 is 11 amino acids long. CDR3 residues: CASNLAYGYTF. The CDR3 bases are TGTGCCAGCAACCTGGCCTATGGCTACACCTTC.

The chain links TRBV24-1 to TRBJ2-2; 7 bases match TRBD1. There are 17 residues in the CDR3. Per the germline V gene, CDR1 is KGHDR and CDR2 is SFDVKD. The V gene end was trimmed by 3 bases and the J gene end by 6 bases; junction bases not matched to a gene: 12. The CDR3 DNA reads as TGTGCCACCAGTGATATTACGAGACAGGGAAAAGCCGGGGAGCTGTTTTTT. It codes for CATSDITRQGKAGELFF.

This clonotype showed up just a few times. The junction departs from germline at one end; a sequencing error may be responsible. V and J are TRBV7-9 and TRBJ2-7; D may be TRBD2 (6 bases). The CDR3 length is 13 residues. Germline CDR1 and CDR2: SEHNR and FQNEAQ (reference sequence). Here the CDR3 reads CASSFTSSHEQYF. The CDR3 nucleotides are TGTGCCAGCAGCTTTACTAGCTCCCACGAGCAGTACTTC.

V and J are TRBV4-1 and TRBJ2-7; 7 bases fit TRBD2. The CDR3 runs to 15 residues. Germline V gene sequence: CDR1 MGHRA, CDR2 YSYEKL. V shed 2 bases and J 3 bases; nucleotides not matched to a gene: 7. The DNA of the CDR3 is TGCGCCAGCAGCCAAAACTGGGGGGGTTTCTACGAGCAGTACTTC. As protein: CASSQNWGGFYEQYF.

This clonotype was recorded a few times. The chain is built from TRBV6-2 or TRBV6-3 and TRBJ2-1, with D possibly called TRBD1 or TRBD2 (5 bases each). V lost 8 bases to trimming and J lost 0 bases, with 17 bases between them. The CDR3 runs 16 residues. Germline assignment: CDR1 MNHEY and CDR2 SVGEGT. CDR3 nucleotide sequence: TGTGCCAGCCGGGACCTCCGGACGAGCTCCTACAATGAGCAGTTCTTC. It yields the protein CASRDLRTSSYNEQFF.

This clonotype was counted between two and nine times. The CDR3 reads CASGPGQGASGYTF. In nucleotides, the CDR3 is TGCGCCAGCGGACCCGGACAGGGGGCGAGTGGCTACACCTTC. The chain carries TRBV5-1 and TRBJ1-2, with 11 bases aligning to TRBD1. This CDR3 spans 14 amino acids. Germline V lookup: CDR1 SGHRS, CDR2 YFSETQ. J lost 7 bases, V lost 7 bases, and 9 bases had no gene match.

V and J are TRBV19 and TRBJ2-6; TRBD2 might be the D (5 bases). The CDR3 runs 17 residues. Per germline, CDR1 LNHDA and CDR2 SQIVND (reference sequence). V was shortened by 5 bases and J by 4 bases, with 18 bases between the two germline ends. CDR3 DNA sequence: TGTGCCAGTAGTTCTCACGGGGTGAAGGCCGGGGCCAACGTCCTGACTTTC. This gives the protein CASSSHGVKAGANVLTF.

Only a few counts were recorded for this clonotype. The chain has TRBV7-9 and TRBJ2-1, with a tentative D call TRBD2 (5 bases). The V gene's germline CDR1 is SEHNR and CDR2 FQNEAQ (reference sequence). The V gene lost 2 bases and the J gene lost 2 bases, with 16 bases spanning the gap. This CDR3 is 17 amino acids long. The CDR3 DNA reads as TGTGCCAGCAGCTTATGGGCTAGCTCCTACCCCTACAATGAGCAGTTCTTC. Protein: CASSLWASSYPYNEQFF. The variable domain in full, with the rest retrieved from reference TRBV7-9 and TRBJ2-1, is DTGVSQNPRHKITKRGQNVTFRCDPISEHNRLYWYRQTLGQGPEFLTYFQNEAQLEKSRLLSDRFSAERPKGSFSTLEIQRTEQGDSAMYLCASSLWASSYPYNEQFFGPGTRLTVL.

This clonotype was counted at least ten times. The V call is TRBV7-2, the J call TRBJ1-1; 7 positions agree with TRBD1. With 5 bases clipped from V and 0 bases from J, the junction kept 3 bases outside the gene matches. This CDR3 has 14 amino acids. Germline-derived CDR1 and CDR2 are SGHTA and FQGNSA. The CDR3 DNA reads TGTGCCAGCAGCCCCGGGACAGTGAACACTGAAGCTTTCTTT. It codes for CASSPGTVNTEAFF.

The genes are TRBV15 and TRBJ1-2; D not resolved. This CDR3 spans 16 amino acids. In germline, CDR1 is LNHNV, CDR2 YYDKDF (reference sequence). Trimming took off 3 bases at V and 6 bases at J, with 20 bases between the two ends. DNA for the CDR3: TGTGCCACCAGCAGGGATTTCTTGAGGACTGCCGATGGCTACACCTTC. Translated, it gives CATSRDFLRTADGYTF.

The CDR3 DNA is TGCAGTGCTAGAGATCATTTTTTGGGGACAGGGAGGACTGAAGCTTTCTTT. This sequence encodes CSARDHFLGTGRTEAFF. The chain recombines TRBV20-1 with TRBJ1-1; 9 bases align to TRBD1. The V gene's germline CDR1 is DFQATT and CDR2 SNEGSKA (reference sequence). This CDR3 has 17 residues. V lost 0 bases and J lost 5; bases outside the gene matches: 13.

This clonotype was found a few times. The chain joins TRBV6-4 to TRBJ1-1; maybe TRBD1 (5 bases). The CDR3 contains 15 residues. CDR1 is MRHNA, CDR2 SNTAGT, per germline. V lost 0 bases and J 6 bases, leaving 14 bases between the germline ends. The CDR3 coding sequence is TGTGCCAGCAGTGACTCGCGGGGGGGGAGCGCTGAAGCTTTCTTT. Protein product: CASSDSRGGSAEAFF.

The gene calls are TRBV6-5 and TRBJ2-5; D might be TRBD1 (5 bases). The CDR3 extends over 13 amino acids. Germline loops: CDR1 MNHEY, CDR2 SVGAGI. Trimming removed 6 bases from V and 3 bases from J, with 11 bases in between. CDR3 DNA sequence: TGTGCCAGCAGGCGGCAGGGTGAAGAGACCCAGTACTTC. Its translation: CASRRQGEETQYF.